The 2 T cell receptor beta chains in this list originate from one sample, sequenced in a study of Tregs in tolerant kidney transplant recipients. Assay: immunoSEQ multiplex PCR; the TCRdb copy retains only in-frame clones and omits some. Here the sample table reports approximately 30,000 clones. Sample: CD8+ T cells from blood, taken before the transplant. These receptors originate from a human donor who received a combined kidney and bone marrow transplant.

Remarks on this clone: Sequencing ends 3 residues short of the CDR3 end; the germline J gene provides the rest. V usage is TRBV30 and J usage is TRBJ1-1, with D uncertain. Trimming cost V 2 bases and J 6 bases, with 13 bases left between them. Germline V gives CDR1 GTSNPN, CDR2 SVGIG (reference sequence). The CDR3 length is 13 residues. The CDR3 loop is CAWSFGRGAEAFF. The DNA read from the CDR3 is TGTGCCTGGAGTTTCGGGCGCGGGGCTGAA.

This clone is medium-sized by frequency. The CDR3 end lies 3 residues beyond the end of the read and is filled in from the germline J gene. This chain connects TRBV7-9 to TRBJ1-1; D may be TRBD1 (6 bases). V lost 5 bases and J lost 4, with 17 bases in between. CDR3 length: 15 amino acids. Looked up from germline, CDR1 is SEHNR and CDR2 is FQNEAQ (reference sequence). CDR3 loop: CASSRGATGSTEAFF. The covered CDR3 bases are TGTGCCAGCAGCCGCGGCGCCACAGGGAGCACTGAA.